This entry is about one TCR beta chain. This specimen belongs to a study of blood T cell repertoires in COVID-19. Study context: Sample material is recorded as cDNA or gDNA derived from T cells, B-cell-depleted T cells, or PBMCs.

The CDR3 is made up of 15 amino acids. Germline trimming cut 5 bases from V and 4 bases from J; bases unmatched to any gene: 5. Germline CDR1 is SGHAT and CDR2 is FQNNGV. TCRdb's table, derived via immunoSEQ multiplex PCR, lists solely in-frame clones and lacks some. The sample lists under 300,000 clones, 92% occurring once. The chain is built from TRBV11-2 and TRBJ1-4, with TRBD1 matching over 9 bases. This receptor was obtained from a man aged 25-45 years with COVID-19, enrolled during active disease. The sequenced sample consisted of peripheral blood. The CDR3 DNA is TGTGCCAGCAGCAACAGGGGGCACTTTAATGAAAAACTGTTTTTT. The encoded protein is CASSNRGHFNEKLFF.